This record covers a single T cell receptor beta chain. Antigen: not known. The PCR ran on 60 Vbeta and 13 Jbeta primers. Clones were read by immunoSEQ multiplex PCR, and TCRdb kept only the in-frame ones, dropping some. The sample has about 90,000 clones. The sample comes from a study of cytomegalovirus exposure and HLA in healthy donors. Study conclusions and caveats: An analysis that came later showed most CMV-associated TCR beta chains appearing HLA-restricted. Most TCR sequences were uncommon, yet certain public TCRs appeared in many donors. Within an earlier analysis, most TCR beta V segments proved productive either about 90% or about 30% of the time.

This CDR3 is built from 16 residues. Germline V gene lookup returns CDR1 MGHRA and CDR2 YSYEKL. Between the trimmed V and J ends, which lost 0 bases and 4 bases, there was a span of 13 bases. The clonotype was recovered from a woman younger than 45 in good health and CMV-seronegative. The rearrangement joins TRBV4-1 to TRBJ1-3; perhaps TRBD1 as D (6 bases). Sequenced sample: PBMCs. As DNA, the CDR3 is TGCGCCAGCAGCCAAGATTGGGCAGGGGTCGGAAACACCATATATTTT. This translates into CASSQDWAGVGNTIYF.